These T cell receptor beta chains were read from a single sample in a study of cytomegalovirus exposure and HLA in healthy donors. Profiled with immunoSEQ multiplex PCR; TCRdb holds only in-frame clones, not every one. The profile shows 150,000 to 200,000 clones, approximately 78% of them singletons. The sample was PBMCs. The receptors shown here come from a girl under 10 years old in good health and CMV-seropositive. CDR3s include the opening cysteine and the closing phenylalanine or tryptophan. The order of the fields is J gene, CDR3 length, V gene, D gene, CDR3 protein, CDR3 DNA. D genes are given only for firm matches.

J gene: TRBJ1-1
CDR3 length: 12
V gene: TRBV10-3
D gene: NA
CDR3 protein: CAIKEGGLEAFF
CDR3 DNA: TGTGCCATCAAAGAAGGCGGTCTTGAAGCTTTCTTT

J gene: TRBJ2-3
CDR3 length: 18
V gene: TRBV5-6
D gene: TRBD2
CDR3 protein: CASSSPSSGLASADTQYF
CDR3 DNA: TGTGCCAGCAGCTCACCAAGTTCGGGACTAGCTTCTGCAGATACGCAGTATTTT

J gene: TRBJ2-7
CDR3 length: 12
V gene: TRBV30
D gene: NA
CDR3 protein: CACRDINYEQYF
CDR3 DNA: TGTGCCTGCCGGGACATAAACTACGAGCAGTACTTC

J gene: TRBJ2-1
CDR3 length: 12
V gene: TRBV28
D gene: NA
CDR3 protein: CASSLEGNEQFF
CDR3 DNA: TGTGCCAGCAGTTTGGAGGGGAATGAGCAGTTCTTC

J gene: TRBJ2-2
CDR3 length: 15
V gene: TRBV9
D gene: TRBD1
CDR3 protein: CASSVGDRVPGELFF
CDR3 DNA: TGTGCCAGCAGCGTAGGGGACAGGGTCCCCGGGGAGCTGTTTTTT

J gene: TRBJ2-3
CDR3 length: 16
V gene: TRBV5-6
D gene: NA
CDR3 protein: CASSYREGGSTDTQYF
CDR3 DNA: TGTGCCAGCAGCTATCGAGAGGGCGGAAGCACAGATACGCAGTATTTT

J gene: TRBJ2-5
CDR3 length: 14
V gene: TRBV5-1
D gene: TRBD2
CDR3 protein: CASTLAGGGETQYF
CDR3 DNA: TGCGCCAGCACTCTAGCGGGAGGTGGGGAGACCCAGTACTTC

J gene: TRBJ1-1
CDR3 length: 13
V gene: TRBV19
D gene: TRBD1
CDR3 protein: CASSITGAAEAFF
CDR3 DNA: TGTGCCAGTAGTATCACAGGGGCGGCTGAAGCTTTCTTT

J gene: TRBJ1-5
CDR3 length: 14
V gene: TRBV27
D gene: NA
CDR3 protein: CASSLVLGGQPQHF
CDR3 DNA: TGTGCCAGCAGTTTAGTGTTGGGGGGTCAGCCCCAGCATTTT

J gene: TRBJ2-7
CDR3 length: 14
V gene: TRBV29-1
D gene: TRBD1
CDR3 protein: CSVAGTGASYEQYF
CDR3 DNA: TGCAGCGTGGCAGGGACAGGGGCCTCCTACGAGCAGTACTTC

J gene: TRBJ1-5
CDR3 length: 13
V gene: TRBV7-8
D gene: NA
CDR3 protein: CASSLTAHQPQHF
CDR3 DNA: TGTGCCAGCAGTCTGACAGCGCATCAGCCCCAGCATTTT